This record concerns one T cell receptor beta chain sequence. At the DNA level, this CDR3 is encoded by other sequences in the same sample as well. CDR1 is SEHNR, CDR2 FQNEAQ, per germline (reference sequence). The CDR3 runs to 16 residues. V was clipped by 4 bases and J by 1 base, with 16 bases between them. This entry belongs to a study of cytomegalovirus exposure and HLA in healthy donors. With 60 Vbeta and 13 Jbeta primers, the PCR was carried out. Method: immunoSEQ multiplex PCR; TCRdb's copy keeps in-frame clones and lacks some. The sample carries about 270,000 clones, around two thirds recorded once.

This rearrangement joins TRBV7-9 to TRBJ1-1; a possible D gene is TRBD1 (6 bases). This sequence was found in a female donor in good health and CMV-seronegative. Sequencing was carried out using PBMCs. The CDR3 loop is CASSSRKTGPNTEAFF. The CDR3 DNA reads TGTGCCAGCAGCTCGAGAAAGACAGGACCGAACACTGAAGCTTTCTTT.